This T cell receptor (beta chain) was documented in a study of blood T cell repertoires in COVID-19. Study at large: Sites across the United States, Italy and Spain contributed samples from acute and convalescent COVID-19.

The CDR3 is 12 amino acids. V lost 6 bases, J lost 10 bases, and 7 bases stayed unmatched. Germline values: CDR1 SNHLY, CDR2 FYNNEI. Original handling: Reference gene primer amplification in the assay estimated nucleated cell counts. The repertoire was sequenced with immunoSEQ multiplex PCR; TCRdb's copy has only in-frame clones and lacks some. V and J calls and clone size are copied from that table; D and trimming were computed from the DNA. The sample comprises 110,000 to 150,000 clones, around nine tenths of which are singletons, and around 5% rests with the top ten. The sample consisted of peripheral blood. The TCR comes from a human donor in a cohort sampled during active COVID-19. The genes are TRBV2 and TRBJ2-3; 7 nucleotides line up with TRBD1. CDR3 coding DNA: TGTGCCAGCAGGCCTGACAGGGAGCCGCAGTATTTT. Encoded protein: CASRPDREPQYF. The complete variable domain, with remaining parts taken from reference TRBV2 and TRBJ2-3, reads EPEVTQTPSHQVTQMGQEVILRCVPISNHLYFYWYRQILGQKVEFLVSFYNNEISEKSEIFDDQFSVERPDGSNFTLKIRSTKLEDSAMYFCASRPDREPQYFGPGTRLTVL.